This T cell receptor beta chain was observed in a study of CXCR3-negative and CXCR3-positive naive CD8 T cells. Notes on the study in general: Naive cells with CXCR3 showed TRB CDR3s that were more hydrophobic than those in CXCR3-negative naive cells.

By frequency, this clonotype registers medium-sized. The antigen remains undetermined. Per the germline V gene, CDR1 is SQVTM and CDR2 is ANQGSEA. The CDR3 consists of 12 residues. The libraries of TRB cDNA were constructed through 5' RACE using UMI labels. From its re-call of the 5' RACE reads, TCRdb lists each CDR3 protein once, without DNA. The sample table includes some 7,600 distinct CDR3 sequences. This chain joins TRBV29-1 and TRBJ1-1. Sequencing was performed on naive CXCR3+ CD8+ T cells from blood. Documented subset: CD45RO-CCR7+CD27+CD95- naive CD8+ T cells expressing CXCR3 (TNR3+). The receptor comes from a human donor in good health. Some clones in this sample may be carry-over from other donors' samples. CDR3 in amino acids: CSVEDQREEAFF.